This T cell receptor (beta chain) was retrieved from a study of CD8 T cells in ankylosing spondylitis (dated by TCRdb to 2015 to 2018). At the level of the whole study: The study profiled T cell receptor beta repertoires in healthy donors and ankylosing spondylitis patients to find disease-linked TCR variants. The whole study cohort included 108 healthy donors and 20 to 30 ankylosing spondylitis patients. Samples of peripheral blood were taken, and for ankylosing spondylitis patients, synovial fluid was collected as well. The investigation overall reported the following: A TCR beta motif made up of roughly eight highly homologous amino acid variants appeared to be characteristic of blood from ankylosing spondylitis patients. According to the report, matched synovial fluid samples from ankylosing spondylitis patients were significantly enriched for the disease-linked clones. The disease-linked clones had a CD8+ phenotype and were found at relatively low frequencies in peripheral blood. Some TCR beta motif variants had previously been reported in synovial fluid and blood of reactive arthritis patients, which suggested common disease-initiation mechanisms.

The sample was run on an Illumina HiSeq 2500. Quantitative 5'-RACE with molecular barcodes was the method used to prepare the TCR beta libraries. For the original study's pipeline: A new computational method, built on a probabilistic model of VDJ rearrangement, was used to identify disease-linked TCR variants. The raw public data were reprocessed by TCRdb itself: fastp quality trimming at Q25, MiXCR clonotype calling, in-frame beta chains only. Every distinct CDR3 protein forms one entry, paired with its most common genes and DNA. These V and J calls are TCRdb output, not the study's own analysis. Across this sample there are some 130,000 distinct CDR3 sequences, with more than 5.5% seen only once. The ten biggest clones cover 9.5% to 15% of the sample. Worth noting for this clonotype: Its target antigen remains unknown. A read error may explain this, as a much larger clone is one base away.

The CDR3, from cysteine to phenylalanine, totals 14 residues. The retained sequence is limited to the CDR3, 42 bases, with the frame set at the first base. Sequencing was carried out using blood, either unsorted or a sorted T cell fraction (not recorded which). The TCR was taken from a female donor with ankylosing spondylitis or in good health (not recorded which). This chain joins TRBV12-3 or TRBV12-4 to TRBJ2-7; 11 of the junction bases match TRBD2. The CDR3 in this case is CAGSYGTSGYEQYF. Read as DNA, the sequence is TGTGCCGGCAGTTATGGGACTAGCGGCTACGAGCAGTACTTC.